Presented here are 20 T cell receptor beta chains from one specimen sequenced in a study of tumor and adjacent non-tumor tissue in lung cancer. The template was RNA from unsorted bulk tissue. TCRbeta libraries were built with three rounds of nested PCR, modified from ARM-PCR. TCRdb passed the multiplex PCR reads through MiXCR, listing each CDR3 protein once. The sample has about 85,000 distinct CDR3 sequences; around 65% are singletons. Specimen: lung tumor tissue. These receptors originate from a man between 65 and 85 years old with non-small cell lung cancer.

As concerns this clonotype: The final CDR3 position lacks the conserved phenylalanine or tryptophan, pointing to a likely read error. The DNA is omitted, as the CDR3 cannot be located on it reliably, and the CDR3 follows TCRdb's listing. The genes are TRBV11-3 and TRBJ2-2. The CDR3 extends over 13 residues, inclusive of both ends. Germline V lookup: CDR1 SGHNT, CDR2 YENEEA. CDR3 sequence reads: CASSLVEAGELFL.

With respect to this clonotype: A read error may be the cause here, since a much bigger clone is one base away. CDR3 loop: CSARAGVDGNTF. The CDR3 nucleotides read TGCAGTGCTAGAGCAGGGGTTGATGGCAACACCTTC. The chain combines TRBV20-1 with TRBJ1-2, with D possibly matching TRBD1 (6 bases). The CDR3 contains 12 residues. Germline V CDR1 and CDR2: DFQATT, SNEGSKA (reference sequence).

This clonotype was seen a few times. This sequence joins TRBV9 and TRBJ2-7; 10 bases match TRBD2. The germline gives CDR1 SGDLS, CDR2 YYNGEE. The ends lost 2 bases at V and 6 bases at J; junction bases unmatched: 5. The CDR3 extends over 14 amino acids. Here the CDR3 reads CASSVLAGVGEQYF. In DNA form, the CDR3 reads TGTGCCAGCAGCGTGCTAGCGGGGGTCGGCGAGCAGTACTTC.

This chain joins TRBV20-1 and TRBJ1-1, with TRBD1 matching over 7 bases. The CDR3 has 14 amino acids. Germline loops: CDR1 DFQATT, CDR2 SNEGSKA (reference sequence). The ends lost 1 base at V and 10 bases at J; junction bases unmatched: 12. In DNA, the CDR3 is TGCAGTGCTAGAGCCACCGGGACAGCCTTCTCAGCTTTCTTT. Translation: CSARATGTAFSAFF.

Regarding this clonotype: Its ends do not fully match the called genes, so a read error is possible. J is TRBJ2-3 and V is TRBV11-2, with D perhaps TRBD1 (5 bases). Germline-derived CDR1 and CDR2 are SGHAT and FQNNGV. The CDR3 contains 15 residues. CDR3 nucleotides: TGTGTCAGCAATGCTGGTCAGGGTTTAGCAAATACGCAGTATTTT. This encodes CVSNAGQGLANTQYF.

Notes on this clonotype: The conserved closing phenylalanine or tryptophan is absent in this CDR3, likely reflecting a read error. J is TRBJ1-2 and V is TRBV24-1; 7 bases are a match to TRBD1. V lost 4 bases and J lost 4; bases outside the gene matches: 8. This CDR3 has 15 residues. Germline loops: CDR1 KGHDR, CDR2 SFDVKD. CDR3 bases: TGTGCCACCAGTGACGTGAGGGGGCTGACCTATGGCTACACCGTC. This encodes CATSDVRGLTYGYTV.

With regard to this clonotype: A much more abundant neighbour one base away suggests this may be a read error. J is TRBJ2-2 and V is TRBV5-4; D could derive from TRBD1 or TRBD2 (5 bases each). Germline V CDR1 and CDR2: SGHNT, YYREEE (reference sequence). This CDR3 region has 15 residues. This CDR3 reads CPSNVGLARTGELFF. DNA for the CDR3: TGTCCCAGCAACGTGGGGCTAGCAAGGACCGGGGAGCTGTTTTTT.

On this clonotype itself: At one boundary the junction diverges from the germline segment, which might be a read error. V and J are TRBV11-3 and TRBJ2-2; D may correspond to TRBD1 or TRBD2 (5 bases each). The length of the CDR3 is 14 residues. Germline values: CDR1 SGHNT, CDR2 YENEEA. The CDR3 DNA reads TGTGCCAGCTGCTTAGGGACGTCCGCCTGGGAGCTGTTTTTT. Its protein is CASCLGTSAWELFF.

This clonotype was seen only a few times. A much bigger clone sits one base away, suggesting this may be a read error. Because it lacks the conserved phenylalanine or tryptophan at the end, this CDR3 is likely a read error. The V call is TRBV5-4, the J call TRBJ1-6, with D maybe TRBD1 (6 bases). The V end lost 1 base, the J end lost 5 bases, and 7 bases lay between the germline ends. The CDR3 is 14 amino acids. Germline CDR1 is SGHNT and CDR2 is YYREEE (reference sequence). The CDR3 spells CASSLWTDNSPLHS. Here the CDR3 DNA reads TGTGCCAGCAGCTTGTGGACAGATAATTCACCCCTCCACTCT.

Concerning this clonotype: A read error may be the cause here, since a much bigger clone is one base away. The gene calls are TRBV24-1 and TRBJ2-3; no reliable D call. Germline V gives CDR1 KGHDR, CDR2 SFDVKD. The CDR3 spans 14 residues. As DNA, the CDR3 is TGTACCACCAGTGATTTTGGAACCAGCGATACGCAGTATTTT. Translating gives CTTSDFGTSDTQYF.

This clonotype was seen at least ten times. This rearrangement joins TRBV28 to TRBJ2-1; D is ambiguous. From germline, CDR1 is MDHEN and CDR2 SYDVKM. V was cut by 5 bases and J by 6 bases, with 11 bases left in between. The length of the CDR3 is 13 residues. The CDR3 spells CASSPLSPNEQFF. DNA for the CDR3: TGTGCCAGCAGTCCCCTCTCGCCCAATGAGCAGTTCTTC.

Points on this clonotype: Its ends do not fully match the called genes, so a read error is possible. This rearrangement joins TRBV11-2 to TRBJ2-7; 7 bases fit TRBD1. Germline CDR1 is SGHAT and CDR2 is FQNNGV. The CDR3 runs to 14 residues. The CDR3 loop is CASSLDYRGSEQHF. Here the CDR3 DNA reads TGTGCCAGCAGCTTAGACTACAGGGGCAGCGAGCAGCACTTC.

Notes on this clonotype: A much bigger clone sits one base away, suggesting this may be a read error. The chain uses TRBV10-3 and TRBJ1-1; no clear D gene. Trimming pared 4 bases from V and 8 bases from J, leaving 17 bases between. This CDR3 contains 14 residues. Germline V gene lookup returns CDR1 ENHRY and CDR2 SYGVKD. The CDR3: CAISGSVIRKEAFF. CDR3 DNA: TGTGCCATCAGTGGTAGTGTAATACGAAAGGAAGCTTTCTTT.

Notes on this clonotype: One end of the junction does not line up with germline, which may come from a read error. V gene TRBV24-1 combines with J gene TRBJ1-3; D unresolved. This CDR3 spans 14 amino acids. Germline assignment: CDR1 KGHDR and CDR2 SFDVKD. CDR3 region: CATCDAISGNTIYF. The CDR3 DNA reads as TGTGCCACCTGTGATGCTATCTCTGGAAACACCATATATTTT.

A word on this clonotype: Just one base apart from a much larger clone, this may be a read error. V gene TRBV6-1 combines with J gene TRBJ2-7, with D perhaps assigned TRBD1 or TRBD2 (5 bases each). The CDR3 is made up of 15 amino acids. The germline V gene has CDR1 MNHNS and CDR2 SASEGT. Between the trimmed V and J ends, which lost 6 bases and 2 bases, there was a span of 17 bases. For the CDR3, the DNA is TGTGCCAGCAGACCAGGGACGGACACGACCTACGAGCAGTACTTC. It translates to CASRPGTDTTYEQYF.

This clonotype was recorded many times. In this CDR3 the conserved last residue, phenylalanine or tryptophan, is missing, so a read error is likely. This chain connects TRBV20-1 to TRBJ2-1; no firm D call. Trimming removed 2 bases from V and 0 bases from J, with 11 bases in between. The CDR3 loop spans 15 amino acids. The V gene's germline CDR1 is DFQATT and CDR2 SNEGSKA (reference sequence). For the CDR3, the DNA is TGCAGTGCTAGAAGGTCAGGTAGCTCCTACAATGAGCAGTTCCTC. Residues: CSARRSGSSYNEQFL.

In the case of this clonotype: Because the CDR3 is missing its conserved closing phenylalanine or tryptophan, this is likely a read error. This sequence joins TRBV29-1 and TRBJ2-6; TRBD1 matches at 7 bases. Looked up from germline, CDR1 is SQVTM and CDR2 is ANQGSEA. This CDR3 contains 14 residues. The CDR3 DNA follows: TGCAGTGCCGGGGACAGCTCTGGGGCCAACGTCCTGACTTTA. This encodes CSAGDSSGANVLTL.

As regards this clonotype: A read error is likely, as this CDR3 ends without the conserved phenylalanine or tryptophan. The chain recombines TRBV10-3 with TRBJ2-5; D is undetermined. Germline CDR1 reads ENHRY; CDR2 reads SYGVKD. V was cut by 6 bases and J by 1 base, with 9 bases left in between. This CDR3 contains 13 residues. The CDR3 loop reads CAISERSQETQYS. Here the CDR3 DNA reads TGTGCCATCAGCGAAAGAAGCCAAGAGACCCAGTACTCC.

This chain links TRBV7-9 with TRBJ1-1; D is uncertain. Germline CDR1 reads SEHNR; CDR2 reads FQNEAQ (reference sequence). The CDR3 sequence is 13 residues long. Trimming removed 4 bases from V and 6 bases from J, with 12 bases in between. The CDR3 sequence is CASSSGVVAEAFF. CDR3 bases: TGTGCCAGCAGCTCCGGGGTTGTCGCTGAAGCTTTCTTT.

Comments on this clonotype: The junction departs from germline at one end; a sequencing error may be responsible. The genes are TRBV6-1 and TRBJ1-1; D unclear. The CDR3 runs 14 residues. Looked up from germline, CDR1 is MNHNS and CDR2 is SASEGT. CDR3 sequence: CPSSGRVVGTEALF. CDR3 nucleotide sequence: TGTCCCAGCAGTGGAAGAGTCGTCGGCACTGAAGCTCTCTTT.